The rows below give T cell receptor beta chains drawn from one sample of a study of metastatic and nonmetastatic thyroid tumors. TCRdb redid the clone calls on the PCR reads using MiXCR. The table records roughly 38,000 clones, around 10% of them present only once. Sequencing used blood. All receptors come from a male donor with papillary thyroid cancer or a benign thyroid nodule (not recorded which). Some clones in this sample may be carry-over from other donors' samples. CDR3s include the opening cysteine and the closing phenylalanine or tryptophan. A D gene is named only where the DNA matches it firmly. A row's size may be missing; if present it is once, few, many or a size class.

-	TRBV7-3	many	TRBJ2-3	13	CASSLAGADTQYF	TGTGCCAGCAGCTTAGCAGGGGCGGATACGCAGTATTTT
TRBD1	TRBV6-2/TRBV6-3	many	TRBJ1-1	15	CASSLQGQGWTEAFF	TGTGCCAGCAGTCTTCAAGGACAGGGATGGACTGAAGCTTTCTTT
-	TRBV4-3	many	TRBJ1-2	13	CASSQIRGTGYTF	TGCGCCAGCAGCCAAATAAGGGGTACTGGCTACACCTTC
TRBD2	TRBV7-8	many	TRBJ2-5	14	CASNLAGTGETQYF	TGTGCCAGCAACCTAGCGGGAACGGGCGAGACCCAGTACTTC
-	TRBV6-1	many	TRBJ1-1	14	CASSFAFGDTEAFF	TGTGCCAGCAGTTTTGCGTTCGGGGACACTGAAGCTTTCTTT
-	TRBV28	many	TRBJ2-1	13	CASSTRQINEQFF	TGTGCCAGCAGTACCCGACAGATCAATGAGCAGTTCTTC
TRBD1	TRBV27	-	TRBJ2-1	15	CASRVGQGEMNEQFF	TGTGCCAGCAGGGTGGGACAGGGAGAGATGAATGAGCAGTTCTTC
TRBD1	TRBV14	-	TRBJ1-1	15	CASSFTTGGFTEAFF	TGTGCCAGCAGCTTTACGACAGGGGGGTTCACTGAAGCTTTCTTT
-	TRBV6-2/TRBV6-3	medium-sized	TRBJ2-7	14	CASSPDRYSYEQYF	TGTGCCAGCAGCCCTGACAGGTATTCCTACGAGCAGTACTTC
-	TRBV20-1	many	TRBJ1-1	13	CSARDRGYTEAFF	TGCAGTGCTAGAGATCGAGGGTACACTGAAGCTTTCTTT
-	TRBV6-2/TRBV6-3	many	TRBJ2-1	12	CASRRLGHQQFF	TGTGCCAGCAGACGTCTAGGGCACCAGCAGTTCTTC
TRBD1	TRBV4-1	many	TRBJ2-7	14	CASSPGAGGDEQYF	TGCGCCAGCAGCCCTGGGGCAGGGGGTGACGAGCAGTACTTC
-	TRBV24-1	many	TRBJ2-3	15	CATSEGRGGTDTQYF	TGTGCCACCAGTGAGGGCAGGGGAGGCACAGATACGCAGTATTTT